Listed below are T cell receptor beta chains from one sample, sequenced in a study of Ad26.COV2.S vaccination and SARS-CoV-2 variants. Assay: immunoSEQ multiplex PCR; the TCRdb copy retains only in-frame clones and omits some. The sample consists of a few hundred thousand clones, around 89% of them appearing once. Material: peripheral blood, obtained in a trial of Ad26.COV2.S vaccine versus placebo. These receptor sequences come from a person between 18 and 65 years old who received the Ad26.COV2.S COVID-19 vaccine or a placebo. CDR3s include the opening cysteine and the closing phenylalanine or tryptophan. The D gene is left open where the match is weak. Some rows have no size entry. The others give once, few or many, or a class for an expanded clone.

>TRBD2|.|TRBV2|TRBJ2-5
TGTGCCAGCATCCTACCTTTAGCGGGGGGTCAAGAGACCCAGTACTTC
CASILPLAGGQETQYF
>.|.|TRBV28|TRBJ1-4
TGTGCCAGCCACGCCGCGGGACATCTATCCGCGGGCGGTGAAAAACTGTTTTTT
CASHAAGHLSAGGEKLFF
>.|.|TRBV6-2/TRBV6-3|TRBJ2-7
TGTGCCAGCAGTTACGGGACCTCCTACGAGCAGTACTTC
CASSYGTSYEQYF
>TRBD1|.|TRBV5-1|TRBJ1-1
TGCGCCAGCAGCTTGTGGCGGACAGGGGCCACTGAAGCTTTCTTT
CASSLWRTGATEAFF
>.|.|TRBV7-3|TRBJ2-3
TGTGCCAGCAGCCAGACCGGTGCCACAGATACGCAGTATTTT
CASSQTGATDTQYF
>.|.|TRBV7-9|TRBJ2-7
TGTGCCAGCAGCCCCACTGGAACCTACGAGCAGTACTTC
CASSPTGTYEQYF
>.|.|TRBV6-1|TRBJ2-1
TGTGCCAGCAGTGAAGGGGGGCTTGAGAAGTTCTTC
CASSEGGLEKFF
>.|.|TRBV19|TRBJ1-1
TGTGCCAGTAGTATTTCCCAGGGAGGGAGGACTGAAGCTTTCTTT
CASSISQGGRTEAFF
>TRBD1|.|TRBV6-6|TRBJ2-2
TGTGCCAGCAGTTACTCACCCAGGGGGCGAACCGGGGAGCTGTTTTTT
CASSYSPRGRTGELFF
>.|.|TRBV7-8|TRBJ1-4
TGTGCCAGCAGCTTGAAACTCGTGTGGGGTACTAATGAAAAACTGTTTTTT
CASSLKLVWGTNEKLFF
>.|.|TRBV6-2/TRBV6-3|TRBJ2-7
TGTGCCAGCAGCTCTGGACCCAGCTACGAGCAGTACTTC
CASSSGPSYEQYF
>.|.|TRBV30|TRBJ1-5
TGTGCCTGGGAACAGCGGGGTCAGCCCCAGCATTTT
CAWEQRGQPQHF
>.|.|TRBV7-3|TRBJ2-1
TGTGCCAGCAGCTTAAGGCCTAGTCAGGTGAATGAGCAGTTCTTC
CASSLRPSQVNEQFF
>.|.|TRBV7-2|TRBJ2-3
TGTGCCAGCAGCTTAGTACCCCAGGGGCCCATCACAGATACGCAGTATTTT
CASSLVPQGPITDTQYF
>TRBD2|.|TRBV4-3|TRBJ2-1
TGCGCCAGCAGCCGGTTCTCCGGGACTAGCGGGGGGGGATCCTACAATGAGCAGTTCTTC
CASSRFSGTSGGGSYNEQFF
>.|once|TRBV9|TRBJ2-5
TGTGCCAGCAGCGGAGGCCAGCGGGCCCAAGAGACCCAGTACTTC
CASSGGQRAQETQYF